The 28 T cell receptor beta chains in this list originate from one sample, sequenced in a study of beta chain features in type 1 diabetes. Every bit of the isolated RNA underwent reverse transcription, so sequencing read expressed TCRB transcripts. The table came from immunoSEQ multiplex PCR; TCRdb's copy has only in-frame clones and leaves some out. This sample yields hundreds of thousands of clones, of which 15% to 18% are seen a single time; about 0.087% belongs to the top ten. Specimen: naive CD4+ T cells from blood. The origin of the receptors is a man between 18 and 35 years old in good health.

The chain couples TRBV5-1 to TRBJ2-3, with D tentatively TRBD1 (6 bases). There are 14 residues in the CDR3. Per the germline V gene, CDR1 is SGHRS and CDR2 is YFSETQ. Trimming stripped 4 bases from V and 7 bases from J, with 16 bases between. CDR3 sequence: CASSTYTGTNTQYF. In DNA form, the CDR3 reads TGCGCCAGCAGCACTTATACGGGGACAAATACGCAGTATTTT.

This chain connects TRBV5-1 to TRBJ2-1; D possibly corresponds to TRBD1 (6 bases). The V gene lost 0 bases and the J gene lost 9 bases, with 13 bases spanning the gap. The CDR3 extends over 14 amino acids. Germline V gives CDR1 SGHRS, CDR2 YFSETQ. In nucleotides, the CDR3 is TGCGCCAGCAGCTTGGCGCGACAGGACGGTGAGCAGTTCTTC. It yields the protein CASSLARQDGEQFF. Supplemented by reference TRBV5-1 and TRBJ2-1, the full variable domain reads KAGVTQTPRYLIKTRGQQVTLSCSPISGHRSVSWYQQTPGQGLQFLFEYFSETQRNKGNFPGRFSGRQFSNSRSEMNVSTLELGDSALYLCASSLARQDGEQFFGPGTRLTVL.

This clone was detected a few times. The genes are TRBV27 and TRBJ2-7; 7 positions match TRBD1. CDR1 MNHEY and CDR2 SMNVEV come from the germline V gene (reference sequence). V was pared by 1 base and J by 1 base, with 4 bases of the junction left unmatched. There are 15 residues in the CDR3. Written as DNA, the CDR3 is TGTGCCAGCAGTTTATGGGGACAGTATTCCTACGAGCAGTACTTC. It is translated as CASSLWGQYSYEQYF.

The V call is TRBV5-4, the J call TRBJ2-7; possibly TRBD1 for D (6 bases). CDR3 length: 14 amino acids. The V and J ends lost 4 bases and 2 bases respectively, with 13 bases between them. From germline, CDR1 is SGHNT and CDR2 YYREEE (reference sequence). The CDR3 region is CASSMGQRAYEQYF. In nucleotides, the CDR3 is TGTGCCAGCAGCATGGGACAACGAGCCTACGAGCAGTACTTC.

The chain couples TRBV19 to TRBJ2-1; 10 bases line up with TRBD2. CDR1 is LNHDA and CDR2 is SQIVND in the germline V gene (reference sequence). The V and J ends lost 10 bases and 4 bases, in that order; junction bases with no gene match: 13. The CDR3 totals 16 residues. The DNA for the CDR3 is TGTGCCACTGGGGCTAGCGGGAGCCGAATATACAATGAGCAGTTCTTC. Translating it yields CATGASGSRIYNEQFF.

In this sample, this clone turned up a few times. The chain couples TRBV7-9 to TRBJ1-1; maybe TRBD1 (6 bases). Germline CDR1 and CDR2: SEHNR and FQNEAQ (reference sequence). V gave up 6 bases and J gave up 1 base, with 12 bases separating them. The CDR3 has 14 amino acids. The CDR3 protein is CASRPRTANTEAFF. CDR3 bases: TGTGCCAGCAGACCACGGACAGCGAACACTGAAGCTTTCTTT. Drawing the rest from reference TRBV7-9 and TRBJ1-1, the complete variable domain is DTGVSQNPRHKITKRGQNVTFRCDPISEHNRLYWYRQTLGQGPEFLTYFQNEAQLEKSRLLSDRFSAERPKGSFSTLEIQRTEQGDSAMYLCASRPRTANTEAFFGQGTRLTVV.

This clone showed up just a few times. This same CDR3 is encoded by further DNA sequences in the sample. CDR3 sequence (DNA): TGTGCCAGCAGCTTAGCCGGAGAGACCCAGTACTTC. As protein: CASSLAGETQYF. This chain uses TRBV7-2 with TRBJ2-5; D is ambiguous. This CDR3 contains 12 residues. Looked up from germline, CDR1 is SGHTA and CDR2 is FQGNSA. V gave up 0 bases and J gave up 4 bases, with 3 bases separating them. The entire variable domain, with the rest obtained from reference TRBV7-2 and TRBJ2-5, is as follows: GAGVSQSPSNKVTEKGKDVELRCDPISGHTALYWYRQSLGQGLEFLIYFQGNSAPDKSGLPSDRFSAERTGGSVSTLTIQRTQQEDSAVYLCASSLAGETQYFGPGTRLLVL.

Only a few counts were recorded for this clone. The chain has TRBV10-3 and TRBJ2-2, with 10 bases identical to TRBD2. V trimming: 7 bases; J trimming: 0 bases; junction bases outside the gene matches: 2. There are 15 residues in the CDR3. The germline V gene encodes CDR1 ENHRY and CDR2 SYGVKD. In nucleotides, the CDR3 is TGTGCCATCAAGCGGGAGGGCACGAACACCGGGGAGCTGTTTTTT. It codes for CAIKREGTNTGELFF.

The chain links TRBV5-6 to TRBJ1-1, with D maybe TRBD1 (6 bases). The CDR3 consists of 17 residues. V dropped 4 bases and J dropped 3 bases, with 22 bases sitting between them. Germline lookup yields CDR1 SGHDT and CDR2 YYEEEE. The CDR3 nucleotides read TGTGCCAGCAGCACGCGGTTCGGGGGCAGGGAAGACACTGAAGCTTTCTTT. Protein product: CASSTRFGGREDTEAFF.

This clone was observed a handful of times. The chain links TRBV7-2 to TRBJ1-3; D remains ambiguous. CDR1 and CDR2 (germline): SGHTA, FQGNSA. The CDR3 contains 13 residues. Deletions cut 4 bases from V and 4 bases from J, with 8 bases between. Written as DNA, the CDR3 is TGTGCCAGCAGCTCGCTGGGCGGAAACACCATATATTTT. It specifies CASSSLGGNTIYF.

V and J are TRBV19 and TRBJ2-7, with D tentatively TRBD1 (5 bases). Trimming cost V 4 bases and J 2 bases, with 12 bases left between them. Germline V gene lookup returns CDR1 LNHDA and CDR2 SQIVND (reference sequence). The CDR3 length is 14 residues. The CDR3: CASSRSTTAYEQYF. The CDR3 region has the DNA TGTGCCAGTAGTAGATCAACGACAGCCTACGAGCAGTACTTC. The complete variable domain, with remaining parts taken from reference TRBV19 and TRBJ2-7, reads DGGITQSPKYLFRKEGQNVTLSCEQNLNHDAMYWYRQDPGQGLRLIYYSQIVNDFQKGDIAEGYSVSREKKESFPLTVTSAQKNPTAFYLCASSRSTTAYEQYFGPGTRLTVT.

CDR3 DNA sequence: TGTGCCAGCAGCTTGGAGGGTGGGGTCCCCTACGAGCAGTACTTC. Amino acids: CASSLEGGVPYEQYF. The rearrangement links TRBV7-9 to TRBJ2-7; D possibly corresponds to TRBD2 (6 bases). Deletions cut 3 bases from V and 2 bases from J, with 14 bases between. The CDR3 runs to 15 residues. Germline V gives CDR1 SEHNR, CDR2 FQNEAQ (reference sequence).

This sequence joins TRBV28 and TRBJ1-2; possibly TRBD1 for D (5 bases). V shed 4 bases and J shed 0 bases, with 18 bases lying between them. CDR1 and CDR2 (germline): MDHEN, SYDVKM. The CDR3 has 17 residues. The CDR3 nucleotides are TGTGCCAGCAGTTCCCTCAGGGTGGGCAACGCTAACTATGGCTACACCTTC. It yields the protein CASSSLRVGNANYGYTF.

The rearrangement links TRBV19 to TRBJ2-3; 10 positions agree with TRBD1. This CDR3 comprises 16 residues. From germline, CDR1 is LNHDA and CDR2 SQIVND (reference sequence). Unmatched junction bases numbered 11, after V lost 6 bases and J lost 5 bases. CDR3 nucleotide sequence: TGTGCCAGTAGAACCATCGGGACAGGGGTAGGAGATACGCAGTATTTT. Translated: CASRTIGTGVGDTQYF.

Note on this clone: The identical CDR3 is also encoded by other nucleotide sequences in the sample. The chain recombines TRBV5-4 with TRBJ1-2; TRBD1 is a possible D gene (5 bases). The CDR3 consists of 14 residues. The ends were cut back, 1 base at V and 2 bases at J, with 9 bases in the middle. Germline-derived CDR1 and CDR2 are SGHNT and YYREEE (reference sequence). CDR3 loop: CASSLRQGNYGYTF. The CDR3 DNA follows: TGTGCCAGCAGCTTGAGGCAGGGAAACTATGGCTACACCTTC.

This clone turned up a few times. The genes are TRBV9 and TRBJ1-3; the D gene is possibly TRBD1 (5 bases). V lost 4 bases to trimming and J lost 2 bases, with 16 bases between them. The CDR3 covers 16 residues. Germline loops: CDR1 SGDLS, CDR2 YYNGEE. This CDR3 is CASSPQRSGAGNTIYF. CDR3 bases: TGTGCCAGCAGCCCTCAAAGGTCGGGGGCTGGAAACACCATATATTTT.

This clone was picked up a small number of times. The chain joins TRBV29-1 to TRBJ1-1; 10 nucleotides match TRBD1. CDR3 length: 13 amino acids. Losses at the gene ends were 7 bases for V and 0 bases for J; bases not matched to a gene: 2. Germline CDR1 and CDR2: SQVTM and ANQGSEA. The CDR3 sequence: CSAGQGVNTEAFF. CDR3 bases: TGCAGCGCCGGACAGGGGGTGAACACTGAAGCTTTCTTT.

The chain recombines TRBV9 with TRBJ2-1, with 13 bases identical to TRBD2. This CDR3 is 15 amino acids long. V gave up 3 bases and J gave up 6 bases; unmatched junction bases: 3. In germline, CDR1 is SGDLS, CDR2 YYNGEE. DNA of the CDR3: TGTGCCAGCAGCGCTTGGACTAGCGGGGGCAATGAGCAGTTCTTC. Its translation is CASSAWTSGGNEQFF.

This clone was counted between two and nine times. The rearrangement links TRBV5-1 to TRBJ1-4; a weak D match, TRBD1 (5 bases). V was clipped by 0 bases and J by 4 bases, with 10 bases between them. Per germline, CDR1 SGHRS and CDR2 YFSETQ. This CDR3 is built from 15 residues. In nucleotides, the CDR3 is TGCGCCAGCAGCTTGGCCGGAGGGGATAATGAAAAACTGTTTTTT. Amino acids: CASSLAGGDNEKLFF.

This chain uses TRBV7-2 with TRBJ2-7, with D possibly being TRBD1 (5 bases). The length of the CDR3 is 14 residues. Trimming removed 3 bases at V and 6 bases at J, with 15 bases between. The germline V gene has CDR1 SGHTA and CDR2 FQGNSA. CDR3 coding DNA: TGTGCCAGCAGCTTCCGAGGTGGGGCACCCGAGCAGTACTTC. Encoded protein: CASSFRGGAPEQYF.

This clone showed up just a few times. The rearrangement joins TRBV6-1 to TRBJ2-7; TRBD2 might be the D (6 bases). Germline V gives CDR1 MNHNS, CDR2 SASEGT. Trimming shortened V by 10 bases and J by 0 bases, and 16 bases separated the two germline ends. CDR3 length: 14 residues. The CDR3 is CATTRDFGSYEQYF. The CDR3 DNA reads TGTGCCACGACCCGGGACTTTGGCTCCTACGAGCAGTACTTC.

The rearrangement uses TRBV28 and TRBJ2-1; 8 positions agree with TRBD2. Germline CDR1 and CDR2: MDHEN and SYDVKM. CDR3 size: 14 residues. Trimming at V came to 6 bases and at J to 0 bases, leaving 1 base not matched to a gene. CDR3 DNA sequence: TGTGCCAGCAGGAGCGGGAGCTCCTACAATGAGCAGTTCTTC. It codes for CASRSGSSYNEQFF.

With regard to this clone: The same CDR3 arises from other DNA sequences in this sample as well. The chain joins TRBV2 to TRBJ2-2; 11 nucleotides line up with TRBD1. This CDR3 has 15 amino acids. The V segment lost 6 bases and the J segment 3 bases; nucleotides outside the gene matches: 3. Germline CDR1 and CDR2: SNHLY and FYNNEI. In DNA form, the CDR3 reads TGTGCCAGCAGCGGACAGGGGGCGGACACCGGGGAGCTGTTTTTT. Translation: CASSGQGADTGELFF.

The chain has TRBV2 and TRBJ1-1, with a tentative D call TRBD1 (6 bases). Trimming stripped 9 bases from V and 1 base from J, with 12 bases between. The germline V gene has CDR1 SNHLY and CDR2 FYNNEI. The CDR3 has 13 residues. The CDR3 loop is CASWTVPNTEAFF. DNA for the CDR3: TGTGCCAGTTGGACAGTCCCGAACACTGAAGCTTTCTTT.

The chain couples TRBV10-3 to TRBJ2-1, with D possibly being TRBD1 (6 bases). CDR3 length: 12 residues. Trimming stripped 11 bases from V and 5 bases from J, with 13 bases between. CDR1 ENHRY and CDR2 SYGVKD come from the germline V gene. CDR3 in DNA: TGTGCCGTCGGGACACCGAACAATGAGCAGTTCTTC. The encoded protein is CAVGTPNNEQFF.

The gene calls are TRBV6-5 and TRBJ2-7, with D possibly being TRBD1 or TRBD2 (5 bases each). The CDR3 is made up of 14 amino acids. Trimming left V 6 bases short and J 3 bases short, with 15 bases between. Germline lookup yields CDR1 MNHEY and CDR2 SVGAGI. For the CDR3, the DNA is TGTGCCAGCAGCAGGGCATGGAGGAACTACGAGCAGTACTTC. Protein sequence: CASSRAWRNYEQYF.

The CDR3 loop is CASSQDVQGAQYF. The CDR3 coding sequence is TGCGCCAGCAGCCAAGATGTCCAAGGGGCGCAGTATTTT. The chain couples TRBV4-3 to TRBJ2-3, with D perhaps TRBD1 (5 bases). There are 13 residues in the CDR3. The germline V gene has CDR1 LGHNA and CDR2 YSLEER. V was shortened by 0 bases and J by 10 bases, with 11 bases between the two germline ends.

V is TRBV19 and J is TRBJ1-5; TRBD1 matches 10 bases. The V segment lost 6 bases and the J segment 10 bases; nucleotides outside the gene matches: 6. Per germline, CDR1 LNHDA and CDR2 SQIVND (reference sequence). The CDR3 totals 13 residues. The DNA of the CDR3 is TGTGCCAGTAGCTCCGGGACAGGGGTCCCCCAGCATTTT. This sequence encodes CASSSGTGVPQHF.